This T cell receptor beta chain was sequenced in a study of shared clonotypes between healthy human individuals. Splitting of each subset's genomic DNA was done evenly across several immunoSEQ plates. The assay was immunoSEQ multiplex PCR, and TCRdb's table has in-frame clones only and misses some. The profile shows roughly 1 million clones, approximately 68% of them singletons. Per the germline V gene, CDR1 is SQVTM and CDR2 is ANQGSEA. The V gene lost 7 bases and the J gene lost 3 bases, with 13 bases spanning the gap. The CDR3 is made up of 13 amino acids. There were only Caucasian adults among the donors, and all lived in Nashville, Tennessee.

The specimen sequenced was memory CD4+ T cells sorted from blood. Described subset: CD45RA-negative fraction. The chain has TRBV29-1 and TRBJ2-1, with D perhaps matching TRBD2 (6 bases). This sequence originates from a man aged 18 to 35 in good health. The CDR3 protein is CSAAGGIYNEQFF. CDR3 coding DNA: TGCAGCGCCGCTGGGGGGATCTACAATGAGCAGTTCTTC.